Below, 30 T cell receptor beta chains from the same sample are listed, as sequenced in a study of T cells in localized non-small cell lung cancer. Only in-frame clones appear in the TCRdb table, and some are missing; sequencing was by immunoSEQ multiplex PCR. This table holds roughly 61,000 clones, 81% found once. This specimen was PBMCs, taken before any cancer treatment. The origin of the receptors is a man between 40 and 70 years old with stage II lung adenocarcinoma.

The CDR3 region is CASSDTSAPSYEQYF. In DNA, the CDR3 is TGTGCCAGCAGCGATACTAGCGCTCCTTCCTACGAGCAGTACTTC. The J gene is TRBJ2-7, the V gene TRBV25-1; TRBD2 agrees at 7 bases. Germline V gene sequence: CDR1 MGHDK, CDR2 SYGVNS. This CDR3 has 15 residues. Trimming cost V 6 bases and J 1 base; bases outside gene matches: 9.

This chain links TRBV2 with TRBJ2-5; no definite D call. V shed 5 bases and J shed 4 bases, with 11 bases lying between them. The CDR3 has 13 amino acids. Germline CDR1 is SNHLY and CDR2 is FYNNEI. CDR3: CASSWAEGETQYF. The CDR3 DNA sequence: TGTGCCAGCAGTTGGGCTGAAGGAGAGACCCAGTACTTC.

This clone has a handful of counts. This chain's CDR3 is CASSEALLQSRAAFF. The CDR3 nucleotides read TGTGCCAGCAGTGAAGCGCTTCTACAGTCCAGGGCAGCTTTCTTT. This chain uses TRBV2 with TRBJ1-1; possibly TRBD1 for D (5 bases). Trimming pared 0 bases from V and 10 bases from J, leaving 18 bases between. The CDR3 has 15 residues. Germline V lookup: CDR1 SNHLY, CDR2 FYNNEI.

This rearrangement joins TRBV4-1 to TRBJ1-3; unclear D gene. CDR1 and CDR2 from the germline V gene are MGHRA and YSYEKL. The CDR3 runs 20 residues. V was pared by 1 base and J by 0 bases, with 22 bases between. CDR3 sequence (DNA): TGCGCCAGCAGCCAAGGGGTCCCGGGTCCTACTGGCCTCTCTGGAAACACCATATATTTT. Its translation: CASSQGVPGPTGLSGNTIYF.

The chain carries TRBV9 and TRBJ2-7, with TRBD2 matching over 9 bases. The V segment lost 5 bases and the J segment 7 bases; nucleotides outside the gene matches: 10. Germline lookup yields CDR1 SGDLS and CDR2 YYNGEE. The CDR3 runs 14 residues. The CDR3 here is CASSFHDSGSEQYF. The CDR3 DNA reads TGTGCCAGCAGTTTCCATGATAGCGGGAGTGAGCAGTACTTC.

The rearrangement uses TRBV5-4 and TRBJ2-3; TRBD1 is a possible D gene (5 bases). The V gene's germline CDR1 is SGHNT and CDR2 YYREEE (reference sequence). CDR3 length: 15 amino acids. Trimming shortened V by 4 bases and J by 0 bases, and 12 bases separated the two germline ends. CDR3 in DNA: TGTGCCAGCAGCCCCGGCAGGGTTAGCACAGATACGCAGTATTTT. It codes for CASSPGRVSTDTQYF.

The CDR3 loop reads CASSSQRVGEQYF. The CDR3 DNA reads TGTGCCAGCAGCTCGCAACGGGTAGGGGAGCAGTACTTC. The chain combines TRBV9 with TRBJ2-7; D not resolved. In germline, CDR1 is SGDLS, CDR2 YYNGEE. The CDR3 is 13 amino acids. Trimming removed 4 bases from V and 7 bases from J, with 15 bases in between.

The V call is TRBV4-2, the J call TRBJ2-7; D is perhaps TRBD2 (5 bases). The ends were cut back, 0 bases at V and 3 bases at J, with 15 bases in the middle. CDR1 and CDR2 (germline): LGHNA, YNFKEQ. There are 16 residues in the CDR3. The CDR3 DNA is TGTGCCAGCAGCCAAGATGAGGGAGCGGCGGGCTACGAGCAGTACTTC. Amino acids: CASSQDEGAAGYEQYF.

The chain links TRBV9 to TRBJ2-7; D might be TRBD2 (5 bases). Trimming took 4 bases from V and 0 from J, leaving 14 bases between them. Germline values: CDR1 SGDLS, CDR2 YYNGEE. The CDR3 has 15 amino acids. The CDR3 sequence: CASSKSGTSSYEQYF. CDR3 DNA: TGTGCCAGCAGCAAGAGCGGTACAAGCTCCTACGAGCAGTACTTC.

This chain uses TRBV6-1 with TRBJ2-3; 7 positions agree with TRBD1. Looked up from germline, CDR1 is MNHNS and CDR2 is SASEGT. The CDR3 covers 16 residues. J was trimmed by 0 bases and V by 4 bases; bases with no gene match: 7. The DNA of the CDR3 is TGTGCCAGCAGTGGGGACAGTTCTCCTAGCACAGATACGCAGTATTTT. Translation: CASSGDSSPSTDTQYF.

The gene calls are TRBV13 and TRBJ2-7; D possibly corresponds to TRBD1 (5 bases). The germline V gene has CDR1 PRHDT and CDR2 FYEKMQ (reference sequence). The CDR3 contains 15 residues. Trimming took off 4 bases at V and 0 bases at J, with 13 bases between the two ends. The CDR3 here is CASSSSGHLSYEQYF. The CDR3 nucleotides read TGTGCCAGCAGCTCATCCGGACATCTCTCCTACGAGCAGTACTTC.

J is TRBJ2-4 and V is TRBV6-5; D perhaps matches TRBD1 (5 bases). Deletions cut 2 bases from V and 1 base from J, with 12 bases between. Germline CDR1 is MNHEY and CDR2 is SVGAGI. CDR3 length equals 16 residues. DNA for the CDR3: TGTGCCAGCAGTTACGACAGTCTCGCGGCCAAAAACATTCAGTACTTC. Protein: CASSYDSLAAKNIQYF.

The chain employs TRBV4-2 and TRBJ2-1; TRBD2 matches 7 bases. Germline V gene data show CDR1 as LGHNA and CDR2 as YNFKEQ. J gave up 5 bases and V 0 bases, and 13 bases lay outside the gene matches. The CDR3 length is 18 residues. In nucleotides, the CDR3 is TGTGCCAGCAGCCAAGAGTTTGTTACTAGCGCAGGCGACAATGAGCAGTTCTTC. Its translation is CASSQEFVTSAGDNEQFF.

The CDR3, as DNA: TGCGCCAGCAGCCAAGGGACAGCCCGAACGTACAATGAGCAGTTCTTC. Residues: CASSQGTARTYNEQFF. The chain combines TRBV4-1 with TRBJ2-1; D might be TRBD1 (6 bases). V gave up 1 base and J gave up 4 bases, with 14 bases separating them. The CDR3 is made up of 16 amino acids. Germline CDR1 reads MGHRA; CDR2 reads YSYEKL.

The chain is built from TRBV4-1 and TRBJ2-7; 13 bases are shared with TRBD2. J was trimmed by 3 bases and V by 3 bases; bases with no gene match: 2. The CDR3 is 15 amino acids. Per the germline V gene, CDR1 is MGHRA and CDR2 is YSYEKL. The CDR3 nucleotides read TGCGCCAGCAGCCATCGGACTAGCGGGAGCTACGAGCAGTACTTC. This translates into CASSHRTSGSYEQYF.

This clone turned up a few times. Additional DNA sequences in this sample encode the identical CDR3. This sequence joins TRBV2 and TRBJ1-3; D gene uncertain. There are 14 residues in the CDR3. Per the germline V gene, CDR1 is SNHLY and CDR2 is FYNNEI. Trimming left V 5 bases short and J 0 bases short, with 8 bases between. CDR3 DNA sequence: TGTGCCAGCAGTCCCGGCGGCTCTGGAAACACCATATATTTT. Its protein product is CASSPGGSGNTIYF.

The V call is TRBV6-1, the J call TRBJ2-1; tentatively, D is TRBD1 (5 bases). V was shortened by 7 bases and J by 0 bases, with 10 bases between the two germline ends. CDR1 and CDR2 from the germline V gene are MNHNS and SASEGT. CDR3 length equals 14 residues. The CDR3 here is CASIGHSSYNEQFF. In DNA, the CDR3 is TGTGCCAGCATCGGACATAGCTCCTACAATGAGCAGTTCTTC.

The rearrangement joins TRBV28 to TRBJ2-1; TRBD2 agrees at 12 bases. The ends lost 6 bases at V and 5 bases at J; junction bases unmatched: 5. The CDR3 runs 15 residues. Germline V gene data show CDR1 as MDHEN and CDR2 as SYDVKM. The CDR3 DNA reads TGTGCCAGCAGCCCCTGGACTAGCGGGAACAATGAGCAGTTCTTC. Protein product: CASSPWTSGNNEQFF. The variable domain in full, with the rest retrieved from reference TRBV28 and TRBJ2-1, is DVKVTQSSRYLVKRTGEKVFLECVQDMDHENMFWYRQDPGLGLRLIYFSYDVKMKEKGDIPEGYSVSREKKERFSLILESASTNQTSMYLCASSPWTSGNNEQFFGPGTRLTVL.

The V call is TRBV6-4, the J call TRBJ2-1; D perhaps matches TRBD2 (6 bases). Per germline, CDR1 MRHNA and CDR2 SNTAGT. V was pared by 6 bases and J by 8 bases, with 17 bases between. The CDR3 is made up of 14 amino acids. The CDR3 spells CASSLPQGGDEQFF. The CDR3 bases are TGTGCCAGCAGCCTCCCCCAGGGAGGCGATGAGCAGTTCTTC.

The table lists this clone with a count of one. The chain combines TRBV7-2 with TRBJ2-3; 8 bases line up with TRBD1. Germline loops: CDR1 SGHTA, CDR2 FQGNSA. CDR3 length equals 18 residues. J gave up 2 bases and V 5 bases, and 15 bases lay outside the gene matches. The CDR3 bases are TGTGCCAGCAGCCAAGAAGCCCGACAGGGGACCTCCACAGATACGCAGTATTTT. Translation gives CASSQEARQGTSTDTQYF.

In its sample, this clone was seen once. The DNA of the CDR3 is TGTGCCAGCAGCGTGGGACTCTCCGCTCTGAATGAGCAGTTCTTC. Its translation: CASSVGLSALNEQFF. The chain has TRBV9 and TRBJ2-1; perhaps TRBD2 as D (6 bases). This CDR3 is 15 amino acids long. Germline assignment: CDR1 SGDLS and CDR2 YYNGEE. The V gene lost 2 bases and the J gene lost 7 bases, with 16 bases spanning the gap.

This sequence joins TRBV2 and TRBJ2-1; D not certain. Trimming cost V 5 bases and J 7 bases, with 9 bases left between them. The CDR3 contains 12 residues. From germline, CDR1 is SNHLY and CDR2 FYNNEI. As DNA, the CDR3 is TGTGCCAGCAGTTGGACCCTGAATGAGCAGTTCTTC. Its translation is CASSWTLNEQFF.

The chain joins TRBV19 to TRBJ2-5; D is undetermined. Trimming removed 2 bases from V and 0 bases from J, with 7 bases in between. CDR1 is LNHDA and CDR2 is SQIVND in the germline V gene (reference sequence). This CDR3 is built from 14 residues. CDR3 nucleotides: TGTGCCAGTAGTATACCGCCCCACCAAGAGACCCAGTACTTC. Amino acid sequence: CASSIPPHQETQYF.

J is TRBJ2-3 and V is TRBV6-5; TRBD1 might be the D (8 bases). The CDR3 totals 15 residues. Trimming pared 6 bases from V and 4 bases from J, leaving 17 bases between. Per the germline V gene, CDR1 is MNHEY and CDR2 is SVGAGI. CDR3 coding DNA: TGTGCCAGCAGACTTGGACAGGGAGGGGCAGATACGCAGTATTTT. Amino acids: CASRLGQGGADTQYF.

This chain links TRBV7-3 with TRBJ1-1, with TRBD1 as a possible D gene (5 bases). The germline gives CDR1 SGHTA, CDR2 FQGTGA. This CDR3 has 13 amino acids. The germline V and J ends were trimmed by 10 bases and 1 base, with 13 bases remaining between them. The CDR3 DNA reads TGTGCCACCGCGGACAACTCGAACACTGAAGCTTTCTTT. Its protein product is CATADNSNTEAFF.

This clone was observed a handful of times. The chain joins TRBV19 to TRBJ2-6, with D possibly TRBD1 on 6 matching bases. Germline V gene lookup returns CDR1 LNHDA and CDR2 SQIVND (reference sequence). This CDR3 has 15 residues. Trimming left V 4 bases short and J 0 bases short, with 7 bases between. The CDR3 loop is CASSRDISGANVLTF. CDR3 in DNA: TGTGCCAGTAGTAGGGACATCTCTGGGGCCAACGTCCTGACTTTC.

J is TRBJ1-1 and V is TRBV18; no definite D call. V lost 2 bases to trimming and J lost 4 bases, with 11 bases between them. Looked up from germline, CDR1 is KGHSH and CDR2 is LQKENI. This CDR3 spans 14 amino acids. This chain's CDR3 is CASSPMVEATEAFF. The CDR3 DNA reads as TGTGCCAGCTCACCAATGGTTGAGGCCACTGAAGCTTTCTTT.

The V and J genes are TRBV19 and TRBJ1-1; maybe TRBD1 (5 bases). Germline assignment: CDR1 LNHDA and CDR2 SQIVND (reference sequence). The CDR3 is 14 amino acids. V shed 3 bases and J shed 5 bases, with 13 bases lying between them. The CDR3 is CASSMGPIGTEAFF. CDR3 sequence (DNA): TGTGCCAGTAGTATGGGACCAATTGGGACTGAAGCTTTCTTT.

The chain employs TRBV5-1 and TRBJ1-5; 9 bases line up with TRBD1. Trimming took 4 bases from V and 7 from J; bases not matched to a gene: 9. There are 15 residues in the CDR3. Germline CDR1 is SGHRS and CDR2 is YFSETQ. The CDR3 sequence is CASSPGQGPWQPQHF. CDR3 nucleotide sequence: TGCGCCAGCAGCCCGGGACAGGGCCCCTGGCAGCCCCAGCATTTT.

This sequence joins TRBV18 and TRBJ1-2; TRBD1 matches 7 bases. With 6 bases clipped from V and 4 bases from J, the junction kept 11 bases outside the gene matches. The CDR3 length is 15 residues. Germline CDR1 KGHSH, CDR2 LQKENI. The CDR3 reads CASSRPDRASYGYTF. CDR3 nucleotides: TGTGCCAGCTCCCGACCCGACAGGGCGTCCTATGGCTACACCTTC.